These 31 T cell receptor beta chains were all obtained from the same sample, sequenced in a study of breast tumors, draining lymph nodes, adjacent tissues. From the multiplex PCR reads, TCRdb called clonotypes with MiXCR, one entry per CDR3 protein. The repertoire holds about 20,000 distinct CDR3 sequences, with around 33% as singletons. The source material was breast tumor tissue. These TCRs come from a female donor with breast cancer. Some clones in this sample may be carry-over from other donors' samples.

This clonotype was detected many times. The chain has TRBV11-3 and TRBJ2-2, with TRBD2 identical over 7 bases. The V and J ends lost 5 bases and 4 bases, in that order; junction bases with no gene match: 7. The length of the CDR3 is 15 residues. Germline values: CDR1 SGHNT, CDR2 YENEEA. The CDR3, as DNA: TGTGCCAGCAGCCCGGGGGGTCGGAGCACCGGGGAGCTGTTTTTT. It specifies CASSPGGRSTGELFF.

Note on this clonotype: This sequence may be a read error, since a much larger clone differs from it by one base. The J gene is TRBJ1-5, the V gene TRBV25-1, with TRBD1 matching 12 bases. This CDR3 region has 15 residues. The germline V gene has CDR1 MGHDK and CDR2 SYGVNS. V was pared by 4 bases and J by 7 bases, with 5 bases of the junction left unmatched. CDR3 in amino acids: CASSGGQGAGQPQHF. The CDR3 nucleotides read TGTGCCAGCAGTGGGGGACAGGGGGCTGGGCAGCCCCAGCATTTT.

This clonotype occurred many times. The rearrangement joins TRBV7-2 to TRBJ2-7, with D hard to call. The CDR3 runs 14 residues. V lost 0 bases to trimming and J lost 0 bases, with 6 bases between them. The germline CDR1 and CDR2 sequences are SGHTA and FQGNSA. DNA for the CDR3: TGTGCCAGCAGCTTAGCGGGGTCCTCCTACGAGCAGTACTTC. Protein: CASSLAGSSYEQYF.

Of note for this clonotype: A read error is possible here, since a much larger clone lies one base away. No conserved phenylalanine or tryptophan ends this CDR3, so it is likely a read error. V gene TRBV9 combines with J gene TRBJ1-4; no reliable D call. V gave up 2 bases and J gave up 8 bases, with 19 bases separating them. Germline V CDR1 and CDR2: SGDLS, YYNGEE. This CDR3 is built from 16 residues. CDR3 loop: CASSVQPGLNGEKLFL. CDR3 in DNA: TGTGCCAGCAGCGTTCAACCAGGTCTTAATGGCGAAAAACTGTTTCTT.

This clonotype was counted ten times or more. CDR3 sequence: CASSQVPGAGETQYF. The CDR3 DNA follows: TGTGCCAGCAGCCAAGTACCGGGGGCGGGCGAGACCCAGTACTTC. The chain is built from TRBV3-1 and TRBJ2-5; either TRBD1 or TRBD2 may supply D (6 bases each). Trimming removed 1 base from V and 5 bases from J, with 14 bases in between. In germline, CDR1 is LGHDT, CDR2 YNNKEL (reference sequence). The CDR3 runs 15 residues.

This clonotype came up many times. The rearrangement links TRBV28 to TRBJ2-7, with D possibly TRBD2 on 5 matching bases. The germline V and J ends were trimmed by 4 bases and 3 bases, with 7 bases remaining between them. The CDR3 consists of 12 residues. The germline gives CDR1 MDHEN, CDR2 SYDVKM. The CDR3 nucleotides are TGTGCCAGCAGTTACGGGGACTACGAGCAGTACTTC. This gives the protein CASSYGDYEQYF.

This clonotype was seen many times. V gene TRBV24-1 combines with J gene TRBJ2-1, with D hard to call. The CDR3 spans 11 residues. Germline V gives CDR1 KGHDR, CDR2 SFDVKD. V was clipped by 5 bases and J by 9 bases, with 7 bases between them. The CDR3 coding sequence is TGTGCCACCAGTGGTTCAACTGAGCAGTTCTTC. Residues: CATSGSTEQFF.

V usage is TRBV20-1 and J usage is TRBJ2-7, with a weak D call TRBD2 (6 bases). CDR1 and CDR2 (germline): DFQATT, SNEGSKA (reference sequence). V was pared by 2 bases and J by 3 bases, with 17 bases between. This CDR3 has 15 amino acids. Here the CDR3 reads CSARSGQGGHYEQYF. The CDR3 bases are TGCAGTGCTAGAAGCGGGCAGGGAGGCCACTACGAGCAGTACTTC.

This clonotype was detected ten times or more. CDR3 DNA sequence: TGTGCCAGCAGTTACGCGGACAATGAGCAGTTCTTC. It translates to CASSYADNEQFF. The chain joins TRBV6-2 or TRBV6-3 to TRBJ2-1, with D unresolved. Per germline, CDR1 MNHEY and CDR2 SVGEGT. The CDR3 is 12 residues long. V was clipped by 2 bases and J by 5 bases, with 4 bases between them.

This clonotype was seen at least ten times. The V and J genes are TRBV12-3 or TRBV12-4 and TRBJ2-1, with D possibly being TRBD1 (5 bases). V shed 4 bases and J shed 0 bases, with 16 bases lying between them. CDR3 size: 17 residues. CDR3 in amino acids: CASSSGYGDSSYNEQFF. CDR3 bases: TGTGCCAGCAGTTCCGGGTACGGCGACAGCTCCTACAATGAGCAGTTCTTC.

This clonotype was observed a few times. The chain carries TRBV10-2 and TRBJ2-7; D may correspond to TRBD1 or TRBD2 (5 bases each). Germline V gene sequence: CDR1 WSHSY, CDR2 SAAADI. CDR3 size: 16 residues. The germline V and J ends were trimmed by 6 bases and 0 bases, with 18 bases remaining between them. The CDR3 nucleotides read TGCGCCAGCAGCCCCTGGGGGTCTGCGGACTCCTACGAGCAGTACTTC. It encodes CASSPWGSADSYEQYF.

Concerning this clonotype itself: An end of the junction does not agree with germline; a read error may underlie this. The gene calls are TRBV5-1 and TRBJ2-7; TRBD1 matches at 9 bases. CDR3 size: 16 residues. Germline-derived CDR1 and CDR2 are SGHRS and YFSETQ. The CDR3 DNA reads as TGTGCCAGCAGCTCCCCCCGGGACAGGGTAGGCTACGAGCAGTACTTC. Its protein is CASSSPRDRVGYEQYF.

The chain carries TRBV7-9 and TRBJ2-7; D unclear. The CDR3 has 14 amino acids. Germline V CDR1 and CDR2: SEHNR, FQNEAQ (reference sequence). V lost 2 bases and J 5 bases, leaving 13 bases between the germline ends. The chain's CDR3 is CASSLISGPNEQYF. CDR3 coding DNA: TGTGCCAGCAGCTTAATATCGGGTCCCAACGAGCAGTACTTC.

By proportion, this clonotype is medium-sized. The CDR3 loop is CASSLTEGQDTQYF. For the CDR3, the DNA is TGTGCCAGCAGCTTAACGGAGGGCCAAGATACGCAGTATTTT. This chain connects TRBV7-9 to TRBJ2-3; a weak D match, TRBD2 (6 bases). CDR3 length: 14 amino acids. The germline V gene has CDR1 SEHNR and CDR2 FQNEAQ (reference sequence). V was cut by 2 bases and J by 5 bases, with 11 bases left in between.

This clonotype was observed a handful of times. This sequence joins TRBV11-2 and TRBJ1-1; D is ambiguous. Germline values: CDR1 SGHAT, CDR2 FQNNGV. Between the trimmed V and J ends, which lost 3 bases and 4 bases, there was a span of 6 bases. This CDR3 contains 12 residues. In nucleotides, the CDR3 is TGTGCCAGCAGCTTCGGCGCCACTGAAGCTTTCTTT. It codes for CASSFGATEAFF.

This clonotype was found many times. The chain joins TRBV30 to TRBJ1-5; D is uncertain. Germline CDR1 reads GTSNPN; CDR2 reads SVGIG (reference sequence). V dropped 5 bases and J dropped 7 bases, with 15 bases sitting between them. The CDR3 loop spans 13 amino acids. The CDR3 nucleotides read TGTGCCTGGGGGTTGGGAGGGCGCCAGCCCCAGCATTTT. It codes for CAWGLGGRQPQHF.

This clonotype was detected many times. This chain links TRBV4-3 with TRBJ2-5, with D tentatively TRBD2 (6 bases). Germline CDR1 is LGHNA and CDR2 is YSLEER. This CDR3 contains 15 residues. Trimming left V 3 bases short and J 1 base short, with 12 bases between. This CDR3 is CASSQLAEPQETQYF. The CDR3 DNA reads TGCGCCAGCAGCCAGTTAGCGGAGCCCCAAGAGACCCAGTACTTC.

The sample holds many counts of this clonotype. This chain connects TRBV12-3 or TRBV12-4 to TRBJ2-5; a weak D match, TRBD1 (7 bases). V was trimmed by 6 bases and J by 5 bases, leaving 19 bases between them. CDR3 size: 15 residues. The CDR3 here is CASSPSTGRSETQYF. CDR3 bases: TGTGCCAGCAGCCCCTCGACAGGGAGGTCGGAGACCCAGTACTTC.

This clonotype was found many times. The V call is TRBV28, the J call TRBJ2-2, with TRBD2 matching over 14 bases. The germline V gene encodes CDR1 MDHEN and CDR2 SYDVKM. The junction had 7 bases not matched to a gene; V was cut back by 6 bases and J by 4 bases. CDR3 size: 17 residues. The DNA of the CDR3 is TGTGCCAGCAGGGGGGGACTAGCGGGAGAAGTCACCGGGGAGCTGTTTTTT. Its translation: CASRGGLAGEVTGELFF.

Points on this clonotype: A much larger clone is a single base away; this may be a read error. The CDR3 here is CANSPTSRGGYNEQFF. The DNA for the CDR3 is TGTGCCAACAGCCCAACTTCCCGGGGAGGGTACAATGAGCAGTTCTTC. J is TRBJ2-1 and V is TRBV7-2, with 7 bases identical to TRBD2. Per the germline V gene, CDR1 is SGHTA and CDR2 is FQGNSA. This CDR3 region has 16 residues.

This clonotype ranks as medium-sized. The chain is built from TRBV12-3 or TRBV12-4 and TRBJ2-5; D remains ambiguous. This CDR3 spans 11 amino acids. Trimming removed 4 bases from V and 5 bases from J, with 5 bases in between. Written as DNA, the CDR3 is TGTGCCAGCAGTTGGTCGGAGACCCAGTACTTC. Protein sequence: CASSWSETQYF.

Ten or more counts support this clonotype. The V gene is TRBV5-1, the J gene TRBJ2-3, with no clear D. The CDR3 runs 15 residues. Per the germline V gene, CDR1 is SGHRS and CDR2 is YFSETQ. The V end was cut by 0 bases, the J end by 1 base, with 9 bases between. CDR3 DNA sequence: TGCGCCAGCAGCTTGGATGAACCTCGCACAGATACGCAGTATTTT. Amino acid sequence: CASSLDEPRTDTQYF.

The rearrangement joins TRBV7-8 to TRBJ2-7, with 14 bases that match TRBD2. This CDR3 is 18 amino acids long. In germline, CDR1 is SGHVS, CDR2 FQNEAQ. V was clipped by 1 base and J by 5 bases; unmatched bases: 10. The CDR3: CASSLDEGLAGGGDEQYF. CDR3 coding DNA: TGTGCCAGCAGCTTAGATGAAGGACTAGCGGGAGGTGGGGACGAGCAGTACTTC.

This clonotype was seen many times. The chain uses TRBV6-1 and TRBJ2-1; TRBD2 agrees at 11 bases. J lost 3 bases, V lost 6 bases, and 13 bases had no gene match. The CDR3 loop spans 18 amino acids. CDR1 and CDR2 from the germline V gene are MNHNS and SASEGT. The CDR3 sequence: CASSGLAGLPGLYNEQFF. CDR3 DNA sequence: TGTGCCAGCAGCGGACTAGCGGGCCTTCCAGGGCTCTACAATGAGCAGTTCTTC.

This clonotype has ten or more counts. The J gene is TRBJ2-7, the V gene TRBV20-1; 14 nucleotides align to TRBD2. The J segment lost 11 bases and the V segment lost 1 base, leaving 16 bases of the junction unmatched. Germline loops: CDR1 DFQATT, CDR2 SNEGSKA (reference sequence). The CDR3 runs to 17 residues. CDR3 DNA sequence: TGCAGTGCTAGAGGACTAGCGGGAGGGCCGGAAAGTGAGTCGAAGTACTTC. Protein sequence: CSARGLAGGPESESKYF.

This clonotype was recorded many times. The CDR3 here is CASSQGLAVEQFF. In nucleotides, the CDR3 is TGTGCCAGCAGCCAGGGACTAGCGGTTGAGCAGTTCTTC. The chain is built from TRBV11-1 and TRBJ2-1; TRBD2 agrees at 11 bases. This CDR3 has 13 amino acids. CDR1 is SGHAT and CDR2 is FQDESV in the germline V gene (reference sequence). V dropped 5 bases and J dropped 9; count of bases not matched to a gene: 3.

This chain joins TRBV10-3 and TRBJ2-7; D uncertain. The V end was cut by 4 bases, the J end by 6 bases, with 16 bases between. The germline V gene encodes CDR1 ENHRY and CDR2 SYGVKD. The CDR3 sequence is 14 residues long. Written as DNA, the CDR3 is TGTGCCATCAGTGGATCCGGGCGGCCCTGCGAGCAGTACTTC. Translation: CAISGSGRPCEQYF.

This chain's CDR3 is CASRSPNSPLHF. In DNA, the CDR3 is TGTGCCAGCCGGAGTCCAAATTCACCCCTCCACTTT. J is TRBJ1-6 and V is TRBV6-5, with unresolved D. The CDR3 covers 12 residues. From germline, CDR1 is MNHEY and CDR2 SVGAGI. The ends were cut back, 8 bases at V and 7 bases at J, with 9 bases in the middle.

V usage is TRBV20-1 and J usage is TRBJ2-2; 9 nucleotides align to TRBD2. The trim removed 5 bases at V and 5 bases at J, leaving 9 bases unmatched. The V gene's germline CDR1 is DFQATT and CDR2 SNEGSKA (reference sequence). The CDR3 extends over 15 amino acids. The CDR3 DNA follows: TGCAGTGCTGGAACGCAGCGGGAGGTAACCGGGGAGCTGTTTTTT. Encoded protein: CSAGTQREVTGELFF.

This clonotype was recorded many times. The J gene is TRBJ2-4, the V gene TRBV20-1, with 16 bases that match TRBD2. This CDR3 is built from 16 residues. Germline V lookup: CDR1 DFQATT, CDR2 SNEGSKA (reference sequence). J lost 9 bases, V lost 3 bases, and 8 bases had no gene match. The CDR3: CSARPGTSGRAGIQYF. In nucleotides, the CDR3 is TGCAGTGCTAGGCCTGGGACTAGCGGGAGGGCTGGCATTCAGTACTTC.

The table lists this clonotype with many counts. The rearrangement links TRBV19 to TRBJ2-2; tentatively, D is TRBD1 (6 bases). This CDR3 is built from 14 residues. V lost 4 bases and J 5 bases, leaving 11 bases between the germline ends. Germline values: CDR1 LNHDA, CDR2 SQIVND (reference sequence). CDR3 coding DNA: TGTGCCAGTAGTAAGGGACACCAGACCGGGGAGCTGTTTTTT. This sequence encodes CASSKGHQTGELFF.